Shown below are 16 T cell receptor beta chains from a single sample sequenced in a study of cytomegalovirus exposure and HLA in healthy donors. The PCR contained 60 Vbeta and 13 Jbeta primers. Sequencing was performed with immunoSEQ multiplex PCR; in TCRdb, only in-frame clones are kept and a portion is missing. The sample contains 140,000 or so clones, over 55% of which appear only once. The sample consisted of PBMCs. These receptor sequences come from a man aged 40-50 years in good health and CMV-seronegative.

A remark on this clone: Germline is not matched at one junction end, which may reflect a read error. The chain joins TRBV5-1 to TRBJ1-5; a weak D match, TRBD1 (6 bases). This CDR3 comprises 15 residues. From germline, CDR1 is SGHRS and CDR2 YFSETQ. The chain's CDR3 is CASSLKGDSNQPQNF. The CDR3 coding sequence is TGCGCCAGCAGCTTAAAGGGGGATAGCAATCAGCCCCAGAATTTT.

The chain carries TRBV29-1 and TRBJ2-7; 13 bases map to TRBD2. CDR3 length: 16 amino acids. From germline, CDR1 is SQVTM and CDR2 ANQGSEA. With V trimmed by 6 bases and J by 2 bases, 10 bases remained unmatched. The CDR3 loop reads CSVRLAGGSRAYEQYF. As DNA, the CDR3 is TGCAGCGTGAGACTAGCGGGGGGATCCCGGGCCTACGAGCAGTACTTC.

A few counts support this clone. The chain is built from TRBV6-6 and TRBJ1-3; D ambiguous. V lost 0 bases, J lost 4 bases, and 7 bases lay in between. From germline, CDR1 is MNHNY and CDR2 SVGAGI (reference sequence). The CDR3 contains 14 residues. CDR3 loop: CASSYSGGGNTIYF. The CDR3 DNA is TGTGCCAGCAGTTACTCTGGCGGGGGAAACACCATATATTTT.

V is TRBV5-4 and J is TRBJ1-1; unclear D gene. Trimming removed 3 bases from V and 3 bases from J, with 6 bases in between. The germline V gene has CDR1 SGHNT and CDR2 YYREEE (reference sequence). This CDR3 is 12 amino acids long. The CDR3 loop is CASSSGYTEAFF. The CDR3 DNA reads TGTGCCAGCAGCTCAGGTTACACTGAAGCTTTCTTT.

The chain is built from TRBV7-3 and TRBJ1-3, with D perhaps matching TRBD1 (6 bases). The CDR3 has 17 amino acids. The germline V gene has CDR1 SGHTA and CDR2 FQGTGA. Between the trimmed V and J ends, which lost 6 bases and 0 bases, there was a span of 18 bases. CDR3 in amino acids: CASSLEGTPYSGNTIYF. CDR3 nucleotides: TGTGCCAGCAGTCTAGAGGGGACACCCTACTCTGGAAACACCATATATTTT.

This chain connects TRBV5-1 to TRBJ2-3; D is possibly TRBD2 (5 bases). The CDR3 runs 16 residues. V lost 5 bases and J 3 bases, leaving 19 bases between the germline ends. Germline V gives CDR1 SGHRS, CDR2 YFSETQ. The CDR3 region is CASSLGLAMGTDTQYF. DNA of the CDR3: TGCGCCAGCAGTCTTGGCCTAGCAATGGGAACAGATACGCAGTATTTT.

The chain employs TRBV19 and TRBJ2-1, with 8 bases fitting TRBD2. Germline CDR1 and CDR2: LNHDA and SQIVND (reference sequence). The CDR3 spans 15 residues. With 2 bases clipped from V and 7 bases from J, the junction kept 7 bases outside the gene matches. CDR3 coding DNA: TGTGCCAGTAGTATACAAGCGGGGGATGGGAATGAGCAGTTCTTC. Translation gives CASSIQAGDGNEQFF.

This chain connects TRBV5-1 to TRBJ2-1, with D perhaps TRBD1 (5 bases). Germline values: CDR1 SGHRS, CDR2 YFSETQ. The CDR3 is 13 amino acids. V lost 0 bases and J 12 bases, leaving 13 bases between the germline ends. The CDR3 sequence is CASSLDRPNRQFF. CDR3 in DNA: TGCGCCAGCAGCTTGGACAGGCCTAACCGGCAGTTCTTC.

The chain links TRBV10-1 to TRBJ2-7; D not resolved. The CDR3 has 15 residues. Germline loops: CDR1 WNHNN, CDR2 SYGVQD (reference sequence). Trimming left V 0 bases short and J 3 bases short, with 12 bases between. The CDR3 loop reads CASSESRYSRYEQYF. CDR3 bases: TGCGCCAGCAGTGAGTCGAGGTACTCGCGCTACGAGCAGTACTTC.

The chain combines TRBV29-1 with TRBJ1-5; no definite D call. The CDR3 totals 13 residues. Germline V CDR1 and CDR2: SQVTM, ANQGSEA. Deletions cut 6 bases from V and 0 bases from J, with 9 bases between. The CDR3 DNA is TGCAGCGTCACGGAGGATAGCAATCAGCCCCAGCATTTT. This encodes CSVTEDSNQPQHF.

This clone appeared a single time. The rearrangement joins TRBV5-8 to TRBJ1-5, with D uncertain. Between the trimmed V and J ends, which lost 4 bases and 0 bases, there was a span of 14 bases. Germline V gene data show CDR1 as SGHTS and CDR2 as YDEGEE. CDR3 length equals 16 residues. CDR3 protein: CASSQFRSGSNQPQHF. CDR3 nucleotide sequence: TGTGCCAGCAGCCAATTCCGATCGGGTAGCAATCAGCCCCAGCATTTT.

This chain links TRBV9 with TRBJ1-2, with 7 bases identical to TRBD1. V lost 3 bases to trimming and J lost 8 bases; unmatched junction nucleotides: 4. The germline CDR1 and CDR2 sequences are SGDLS and YYNGEE. The CDR3 consists of 12 residues. This chain's CDR3 is CASSATGSGYTF. The CDR3 bases are TGTGCCAGCAGCGCGACAGGGTCCGGCTACACCTTC.

The chain uses TRBV7-6 and TRBJ2-7; 9 bases are shared with TRBD1. J was trimmed by 2 bases and V by 5 bases; bases with no gene match: 7. CDR1 SGHVS and CDR2 FNYEAQ come from the germline V gene. The CDR3 has 15 residues. The CDR3 DNA follows: TGTGCCAGCAGCGCCGGGACAGGGAAAGCCTACGAGCAGTACTTC. This encodes CASSAGTGKAYEQYF. Supplemented by reference TRBV7-6 and TRBJ2-7, the full variable domain reads GAGVSQSPRYKVTKRGQDVALRCDPISGHVSLYWYRQALGQGPEFLTYFNYEAQQDKSGLPNDRFSAERPEGSISTLTIQRTEQRDSAMYRCASSAGTGKAYEQYFGPGTRLTVT.

The chain recombines TRBV9 with TRBJ2-1, with 9 bases identical to TRBD1. The CDR3 length is 15 residues. Germline V gives CDR1 SGDLS, CDR2 YYNGEE. With V trimmed by 6 bases and J by 8 bases, 12 bases remained unmatched. The CDR3 coding sequence is TGTGCCAGCACATCCGGGACAGGGAATTCCCATGAGCAGTTCTTC. Its translation is CASTSGTGNSHEQFF.

The V gene is TRBV15, the J gene TRBJ2-5; D is possibly TRBD1 (5 bases). Trimming removed 1 base from V and 5 bases from J, with 17 bases in between. CDR3 size: 16 residues. Germline-derived CDR1 and CDR2 are LNHNV and YYDKDF (reference sequence). CDR3 in DNA: TGTGCCACCAGCAGAGGTTGGGGCAGGGCCGAGGAGACCCAGTACTTC. Translated: CATSRGWGRAEETQYF.

V usage is TRBV28 and J usage is TRBJ2-7; D not certain. The CDR3 has 12 residues. Per the germline V gene, CDR1 is MDHEN and CDR2 is SYDVKM. Trimming took 6 bases from V and 3 from J, leaving 9 bases between them. In DNA form, the CDR3 reads TGTGCCAGCAGCCACAACAGCTACGAGCAGTACTTC. Amino acid sequence: CASSHNSYEQYF. Full variable domain (rest looked up from reference TRBV28 and TRBJ2-7): DVKVTQSSRYLVKRTGEKVFLECVQDMDHENMFWYRQDPGLGLRLIYFSYDVKMKEKGDIPEGYSVSREKKERFSLILESASTNQTSMYLCASSHNSYEQYFGPGTRLTVT.